This TCR beta chain was captured in a study of blood T cell repertoires in COVID-19. As for the study in general: COVID-19 samples collected from the United States, Italy and Spain covered acute and convalescent phases. In each case, the material was cDNA or gDNA derived from T cells, B-cell-depleted T cells, or PBMCs.

In the authors' workflow: Reference gene primer amplification yielded estimated nucleated cell counts. The data were produced by immunoSEQ multiplex PCR, yet TCRdb's version contains in-frame clones alone and is incomplete. V, J and clone size reflect that table, while D and trimming were determined from the DNA. The top ten clones hold about an eighth of a sample with about 180,000 clones, around 80% of them seen once. The germline V gene encodes CDR1 SGHNT and CDR2 YYREEE (reference sequence). The CDR3 spans 14 residues. V was shortened by 0 bases and J by 7 bases, with 14 bases between the two germline ends.

The specimen sequenced was peripheral blood. This TCR came from a woman of 80 years or more with COVID-19, enrolled during active disease. This chain connects TRBV5-4 to TRBJ2-7; a weak D match, TRBD1 (5 bases). The DNA of the CDR3 is TGTGCCAGCAGCTTGGCCAAAGGGGCCGGAGAGCAGTACTTC. Translation: CASSLAKGAGEQYF.